A selection of T cell receptor beta chains follows, all from one sample in a study of cytomegalovirus exposure and HLA in healthy donors. Profiling relied on immunoSEQ multiplex PCR, and the TCRdb table lists in-frame clones only, not all of them. This table has more than 140,000 clones, 75% to 80% appearing once. The source material was PBMCs. The receptor set was obtained from a female donor in good health and CMV-seronegative. CDR3s include the opening cysteine and the closing phenylalanine or tryptophan. A D gene is named only where the DNA matches it firmly. Size is omitted from some rows. Given values are once, few, many or a class for expanded clones.

j_call d_call v_call clone_size cdr3_aa cdr3_nt
TRBJ1-1 NA TRBV25-1 few CASSVPGGTEAFF TGTGCCAGCAGTGTACCAGGTGGCACTGAAGCTTTCTTT
TRBJ1-2 NA TRBV6-5 few CATNAGGYTF TGTGCCACCAACGCGGGTGGCTACACCTTC
TRBJ2-7 TRBD2 TRBV13 NA CASSLGLADSYEQYF TGTGCCAGCAGCTTGGGACTAGCAGACTCCTACGAGCAGTACTTC
TRBJ1-5 NA TRBV2 NA CASSRLTQPQHF TGTGCCAGCAGCCGCCTAACCCAGCCCCAGCATTTT
TRBJ2-3 NA TRBV27 NA CASRRGAVPSTDTQYF TGTGCCAGCAGACGGGGAGCCGTTCCTAGCACAGATACGCAGTATTTT
TRBJ1-1 NA TRBV5-1 NA CASSPTGDSEAFF TGCGCCAGCAGCCCGACGGGGGACTCTGAAGCTTTCTTT
TRBJ2-7 NA TRBV2 NA CASSAGRTYEQYF TGTGCCAGCAGTGCTGGCAGGACCTACGAGCAGTACTTC
TRBJ2-1 TRBD1 TRBV7-9 NA CASSLMGQKNNEQFF TGTGCCAGCAGCCTAATGGGACAGAAGAACAATGAGCAGTTCTTC
TRBJ2-5 TRBD1 TRBV5-1 NA CASSLGQGFLQETQYF TGCGCCAGCAGCTTGGGACAGGGGTTTCTACAAGAGACCCAGTACTTC
TRBJ2-1 NA TRBV5-6 NA CASSLVALRDSSYNEQFF TGTGCCAGCAGCTTGGTGGCTCTTCGGGATAGCTCCTACAATGAGCAGTTCTTC
TRBJ1-1 NA TRBV5-3 NA CARSLEITEAFF TGTGCCAGAAGCTTAGAGATCACTGAAGCTTTCTTT
TRBJ2-5 TRBD2 TRBV2 NA CASPPLAGPRTQYF TGTGCCAGCCCCCCTCTAGCGGGTCCCAGGACCCAGTACTTC
TRBJ1-6 NA TRBV5-1 NA CASSFQDRTSYNSPLHF TGCGCCAGCAGCTTTCAGGACAGAACCTCCTATAATTCACCCCTCCACTTT
TRBJ2-7 NA TRBV2 NA CASSKAAEIYEQYF TGTGCCAGCAGCAAGGCGGCAGAGATCTACGAGCAGTACTTC
TRBJ2-5 TRBD1 TRBV19 NA CASCDRGDQETQYF TGTGCCAGTTGCGACAGGGGAGACCAAGAGACCCAGTACTTC
TRBJ2-6 NA TRBV5-1 NA CASRPDGEVAGANVLTF TGCGCCAGCAGACCGGACGGGGAAGTAGCTGGGGCCAACGTCCTGACTTTC
TRBJ1-5 NA TRBV27 NA CASSLGYSASNQPQHF TGTGCCAGCAGTTTAGGGTATAGCGCCAGCAATCAGCCCCAGCATTTT